A single sample gave rise to the 30 T cell receptor beta chains below, sequenced in a study of blood T cell repertoires in COVID-19 (dated by TCRdb to 2018 to 2020). To prepare the library, the immunoSEQ multiplex PCR assay was applied. TCRdb provides this immuneACCESS table in a form limited to in-frame rearrangements. Some clones are lacking; in checked studies, under half of them reflect an unresolved V gene, and why the rest are absent is not known. This sample holds roughly 250,000 clones; around 90% were observed only once. Approximately 2% of the sample goes to the ten largest clones. Sequenced material: PBMCs or T cells enriched from blood (not recorded which). Receptor source: a woman under 30 who had recovered from COVID-19.

This sequence joins TRBV5-1 and TRBJ2-7; D is possibly TRBD2 (6 bases). Germline V gene data show CDR1 as SGHRS and CDR2 as YFSETQ. V was clipped by 5 bases and J by 3 bases, with 15 bases between them. This CDR3 is built from 14 residues. CDR3 coding DNA: TGCGCCAGCAGTCTAGCGTCCGGGAGCTACGAGCAGTACTTC. This gives the protein CASSLASGSYEQYF.

Regarding this clone: Germline and junction disagree at one end, which may indicate a read error. This chain connects TRBV19 to TRBJ2-1, with 7 bases that match TRBD2. CDR1 is LNHDA, CDR2 SQIVND, per germline (reference sequence). CDR3 length equals 15 residues. This CDR3 reads CASSRTSDSYNEQFF. The CDR3 DNA reads as TGTGCCAGTAGCCGTACTAGCGACTCCTATAATGAGCAGTTCTTC. The full variable domain, in which reference TRBV19 and TRBJ2-1 provide the parts outside the CDR3, is DGGITQSPKYLFRKEGQNVTLSCEQNLNHDAMYWYRQDPGQGLRLIYYSQIVNDFQKGDIAEGYSVSREKKESFPLTVTSAQKNPTAFYLCASSRTSDSYNEQFFGPGTRLTVL.

The chain couples TRBV19 to TRBJ1-1; D might be TRBD1 (5 bases). The CDR3 runs to 14 residues. Trimming removed 3 bases at V and 5 bases at J, with 13 bases between. Germline-derived CDR1 and CDR2 are LNHDA and SQIVND (reference sequence). CDR3 loop: CASSIPARETEAFF. In nucleotides, the CDR3 is TGTGCCAGTAGTATTCCCGCCAGGGAAACTGAAGCTTTCTTT. The complete variable domain, with remaining parts taken from reference TRBV19 and TRBJ1-1, reads DGGITQSPKYLFRKEGQNVTLSCEQNLNHDAMYWYRQDPGQGLRLIYYSQIVNDFQKGDIAEGYSVSREKKESFPLTVTSAQKNPTAFYLCASSIPARETEAFFGQGTRLTVV.

This chain uses TRBV29-1 with TRBJ1-2, with D maybe TRBD1 (5 bases). Trimming cost V 7 bases and J 6 bases, with 12 bases left between them. Germline-derived CDR1 and CDR2 are SQVTM and ANQGSEA. This CDR3 comprises 11 residues. CDR3 sequence reads: CSAGGDDGYTF. The CDR3 DNA is TGCAGCGCCGGGGGGGACGATGGCTACACCTTC.

This clone occurred a few times. J is TRBJ2-3 and V is TRBV7-3; D is ambiguous. V was pared by 4 bases and J by 2 bases, with 10 bases between. This CDR3 contains 14 residues. From germline, CDR1 is SGHTA and CDR2 FQGTGA. This chain's CDR3 is CASSSLPTTDTQYF. The CDR3 nucleotides read TGTGCCAGCAGCTCCCTACCCACCACAGATACGCAGTATTTT.

The chain carries TRBV15 and TRBJ2-1; D ambiguous. This CDR3 region has 17 residues. The germline V gene encodes CDR1 LNHNV and CDR2 YYDKDF (reference sequence). The ends were cut back, 0 bases at V and 3 bases at J, with 15 bases in the middle. CDR3: CATSRDRYRQIYNEQFF. The CDR3 DNA is TGTGCCACCAGCAGAGATCGGTACAGACAAATCTACAATGAGCAGTTCTTC. Based on the CDR3 plus reference TRBV15 and TRBJ2-1, the full variable domain is DAMVIQNPRYQVTQFGKPVTLSCSQTLNHNVMYWYQQKSSQAPKLLFHYYDKDFNNEADTPDNFQSRRPNTSFCFLDIRSPGLGDTAMYLCATSRDRYRQIYNEQFFGPGTRLTVL.

The chain couples TRBV4-1 to TRBJ1-5; 7 bases line up with TRBD1. CDR3 size: 15 residues. Trimming removed 4 bases from V and 5 bases from J; junction bases left unmatched: 8. The germline gives CDR1 MGHRA, CDR2 YSYEKL. The CDR3, as DNA: TGCGCCAGCAGCCCCTGGGACAGCCAGGATCAGCCCCAGCATTTT. Encoded protein: CASSPWDSQDQPQHF.

A few counts support this clone. V and J are TRBV6-5 and TRBJ1-3; no reliable D call. Germline values: CDR1 MNHEY, CDR2 SVGAGI. Trimming took off 0 bases at V and 4 bases at J, with 10 bases between the two ends. The CDR3 covers 15 residues. This CDR3 is CASSYSDGNGNTIYF. The DNA of the CDR3 is TGTGCCAGCAGTTACTCGGACGGGAACGGAAACACCATATATTTT.

The CDR3 DNA sequence: TGTGCCAGCACCTCCCGCGGAGCCTCGAACACCGGGGAGCTGTTTTTT. The encoded protein is CASTSRGASNTGELFF. The rearrangement links TRBV4-2 to TRBJ2-2; no clear D. Trimming shortened V by 7 bases and J by 0 bases, and 15 bases separated the two germline ends. Germline assignment: CDR1 LGHNA and CDR2 YNFKEQ. The CDR3 is 16 residues long.

V is TRBV28 and J is TRBJ1-2, with 7 bases aligning to TRBD1. The CDR3 length is 14 residues. With 6 bases clipped from V and 1 base from J, the junction kept 5 bases outside the gene matches. Germline assignment: CDR1 MDHEN and CDR2 SYDVKM. The CDR3 sequence is CASRLGQINYGYTF. The DNA for the CDR3 is TGTGCCAGCAGACTGGGACAGATTAACTATGGCTACACCTTC.

This chain links TRBV10-1 with TRBJ2-2; D is perhaps TRBD1 (6 bases). From germline, CDR1 is WNHNN and CDR2 SYGVQD (reference sequence). V lost 8 bases and J lost 4, with 23 bases in between. The CDR3 loop spans 17 amino acids. CDR3 nucleotide sequence: TGCGCCAGCTTAAATCGTAGAGGGGGAGAGAGCACCGGGGAGCTGTTTTTT. Translating it yields CASLNRRGGESTGELFF.

The chain has TRBV6-6 and TRBJ1-6, with 7 bases aligning to TRBD1. This CDR3 spans 13 amino acids. The V segment lost 6 bases and the J segment 13 bases; nucleotides outside the gene matches: 9. The germline gives CDR1 MNHNY, CDR2 SVGAGI (reference sequence). This CDR3 reads CASSPGQAGPLHF. DNA for the CDR3: TGTGCCAGCAGCCCCGGACAGGCGGGTCCCCTCCACTTT.

The J gene is TRBJ2-7, the V gene TRBV9, with D hard to call. Trimming took 1 base from V and 3 from J, leaving 8 bases between them. CDR1 is SGDLS, CDR2 YYNGEE, per germline. The CDR3 length is 13 residues. The CDR3 bases are TGTGCCAGCAGCGTACAGGCAGGCTACGAGCAGTACTTC. This codes for CASSVQAGYEQYF.

This chain uses TRBV19 with TRBJ1-5; no firm D call. In germline, CDR1 is LNHDA, CDR2 SQIVND (reference sequence). V lost 3 bases, J lost 5 bases, and 11 bases lay in between. The CDR3 totals 14 residues. The CDR3 here is CASSIETSYQPQHF. In nucleotides, the CDR3 is TGTGCCAGTAGTATCGAAACTTCCTATCAGCCCCAGCATTTT.

This clone was counted once. This chain links TRBV3-1 (or the pseudogene TRBV3-2) with TRBJ2-2; no definite D call. Germline loops: CDR1 LGHDT, CDR2 YNNKEL (reference sequence). The CDR3 spans 13 residues. V lost 1 base, J lost 6 bases, and 6 bases lay in between. As DNA, the CDR3 is TGTGCCAGCAGCCAAGTCTCGGCCGGGGAGCTGTTTTTT. It is translated as CASSQVSAGELFF.

The chain is built from TRBV24-1 and TRBJ2-3; D is perhaps TRBD1 (6 bases). Germline-derived CDR1 and CDR2 are KGHDR and SFDVKD. The CDR3 is 14 amino acids. Trimming shortened V by 9 bases and J by 0 bases, and 12 bases separated the two germline ends. Here the CDR3 DNA reads TGTGCCACCTCCGACAGGACTAGCACAGATACGCAGTATTTT. Translation gives CATSDRTSTDTQYF.

This clone was counted many times. J is TRBJ1-6 and V is TRBV7-6, with TRBD1 as a possible D gene (5 bases). CDR1 and CDR2 (germline): SGHVS, FNYEAQ. CDR3 length: 15 residues. The V end was cut by 8 bases, the J end by 5 bases, with 16 bases between. CDR3 sequence (DNA): TGTGCCAGCTCACTAGCCGGGGGGAATAATTCACCCCTCCACTTT. As protein: CASSLAGGNNSPLHF.

The rearrangement uses TRBV18 and TRBJ1-1; D remains ambiguous. Germline V gene data show CDR1 as KGHSH and CDR2 as LQKENI. CDR3 length: 15 residues. Trimming took 4 bases from V and 8 from J, leaving 20 bases between them. The CDR3 here is CASSLQPKTGNEAFF. The CDR3 region has the DNA TGTGCCAGCTCACTCCAACCTAAAACCGGGAACGAAGCTTTCTTT.

The chain is built from TRBV2 and TRBJ1-6; tentatively, D is TRBD1 (6 bases). Germline V gene data show CDR1 as SNHLY and CDR2 as FYNNEI. The CDR3 has 11 amino acids. V lost 6 bases, J lost 11 bases, and 8 bases lay in between. The CDR3 is CASRGGPPLHF. In DNA, the CDR3 is TGTGCCAGCAGGGGGGGGCCACCCCTCCACTTT.

This clone was recorded once. V gene TRBV27 combines with J gene TRBJ1-1; possible D gene TRBD1, 6 bases. Germline loops: CDR1 MNHEY, CDR2 SMNVEV (reference sequence). V was pared by 3 bases and J by 1 base, with 12 bases between. The CDR3 is 15 residues long. CDR3 sequence (DNA): TGTGCCAGCAGTTTCTCAGGGGCGGGGAACACTGAAGCTTTCTTT. Its translation: CASSFSGAGNTEAFF.

This clone was counted once. V is TRBV4-2 and J is TRBJ2-7; D is undetermined. The germline gives CDR1 LGHNA, CDR2 YNFKEQ. There are 11 residues in the CDR3. Trimming pared 5 bases from V and 6 bases from J, leaving 8 bases between. Written as DNA, the CDR3 is TGTGCCAGCAGCTTCGGAGTCGAGCAGTACTTC. Translated, it gives CASSFGVEQYF.

The chain is built from TRBV6-5 and TRBJ1-1; 8 bases fit TRBD1. The V segment lost 5 bases and the J segment 5 bases; nucleotides outside the gene matches: 7. CDR3 length: 14 residues. Germline loops: CDR1 MNHEY, CDR2 SVGAGI. DNA of the CDR3: TGTGCCAGCAGTAATTCAGGGGGCGTAACTGAAGCTTTCTTT. Its protein product is CASSNSGGVTEAFF.

The V and J genes are TRBV28 and TRBJ1-1, with 8 bases that match TRBD1. Germline V gives CDR1 MDHEN, CDR2 SYDVKM. The CDR3 has 15 residues. Unmatched junction bases numbered 6, after V lost 3 bases and J lost 3 bases. CDR3 coding DNA: TGTGCCAGCAGTTTCCTAACAGGGGGAGACACTGAAGCTTTCTTT. Encoded protein: CASSFLTGGDTEAFF.

V usage is TRBV7-9 and J usage is TRBJ1-1; 12 bases are shared with TRBD1. The CDR3 totals 15 residues. After removal of 5 bases from V and 4 bases from J, the junction contained 5 bases not matched to a gene. The germline CDR1 and CDR2 sequences are SEHNR and FQNEAQ (reference sequence). The CDR3 spells CASSPGTGGSTEAFF. For the CDR3, the DNA is TGTGCCAGCAGCCCCGGGACAGGGGGCTCCACTGAAGCTTTCTTT. Complete variable domain (other parts from reference TRBV7-9 and TRBJ1-1): DTGVSQNPRHKITKRGQNVTFRCDPISEHNRLYWYRQTLGQGPEFLTYFQNEAQLEKSRLLSDRFSAERPKGSFSTLEIQRTEQGDSAMYLCASSPGTGGSTEAFFGQGTRLTVV.

The chain has TRBV5-8 and TRBJ1-5; D might be TRBD1 (6 bases). Germline-derived CDR1 and CDR2 are SGHTS and YDEGEE. CDR3 length: 15 residues. The ends were cut back, 4 bases at V and 2 bases at J, with 13 bases in the middle. CDR3 in amino acids: CASSRLEGGNQPQHF. The CDR3 DNA reads TGTGCCAGCAGCCGCCTAGAGGGGGGCAATCAGCCCCAGCATTTT.

The genes are TRBV19 and TRBJ2-3, with no clear D. The CDR3 is 15 amino acids. CDR1 is LNHDA, CDR2 SQIVND, per germline (reference sequence). The V end was cut by 3 bases, the J end by 4 bases, with 14 bases between. CDR3 protein: CASSIGVAGADTQYF. The CDR3, as DNA: TGTGCCAGTAGTATCGGCGTCGCAGGCGCAGATACGCAGTATTTT.

The chain couples TRBV9 to TRBJ2-3, with 7 nucleotides matching TRBD1. V lost 3 bases to trimming and J lost 6 bases; unmatched junction nucleotides: 16. Per germline, CDR1 SGDLS and CDR2 YYNGEE. The CDR3 consists of 17 residues. CDR3 coding DNA: TGTGCCAGCAGCGACGGGACAGTCTCACGCCTGGCGGATACGCAGTATTTT. Protein product: CASSDGTVSRLADTQYF.

V is TRBV10-2 and J is TRBJ1-5; D is undetermined. V was pared by 3 bases and J by 0 bases, with 6 bases between. Germline V CDR1 and CDR2: WSHSY, SAAADI. The CDR3 has 14 amino acids. As DNA, the CDR3 is TGCGCCAGCAGTGATCTGTATAGCAATCAGCCCCAGCATTTT. This codes for CASSDLYSNQPQHF.

V usage is TRBV19 and J usage is TRBJ2-7; 7 bases map to TRBD2. This CDR3 has 14 residues. V lost 6 bases, J lost 3 bases, and 8 bases stayed unmatched. Per the germline V gene, CDR1 is LNHDA and CDR2 is SQIVND (reference sequence). The CDR3 reads CASSSGRGDYEQYF. The CDR3, as DNA: TGTGCCAGTAGCTCCGGCCGGGGGGACTACGAGCAGTACTTC.

In DNA, the CDR3 is TGTGCCAGCAGCCCGGGACTAGCGGGTTACAATGAGCAGTTCTTC. The encoded protein is CASSPGLAGYNEQFF. This chain connects TRBV3-1 (or the pseudogene TRBV3-2) to TRBJ2-1; 12 bases map to TRBD2. From germline, CDR1 is LGHDT and CDR2 YNNKEL (reference sequence). Trimming took 4 bases from V and 4 from J; bases not matched to a gene: 2. This CDR3 spans 15 amino acids.